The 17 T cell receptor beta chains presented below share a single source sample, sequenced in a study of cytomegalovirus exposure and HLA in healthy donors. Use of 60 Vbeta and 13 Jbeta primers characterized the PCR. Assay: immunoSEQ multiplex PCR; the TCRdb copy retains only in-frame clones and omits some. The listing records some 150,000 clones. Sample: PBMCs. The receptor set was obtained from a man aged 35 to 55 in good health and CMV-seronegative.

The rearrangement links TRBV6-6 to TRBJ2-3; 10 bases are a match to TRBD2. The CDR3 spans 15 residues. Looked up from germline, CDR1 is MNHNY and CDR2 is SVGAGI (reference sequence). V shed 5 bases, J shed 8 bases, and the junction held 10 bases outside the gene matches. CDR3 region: CASSPSLAGLGTQYF. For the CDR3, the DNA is TGTGCCAGCAGTCCCTCACTAGCGGGGCTGGGTACGCAGTATTTT.

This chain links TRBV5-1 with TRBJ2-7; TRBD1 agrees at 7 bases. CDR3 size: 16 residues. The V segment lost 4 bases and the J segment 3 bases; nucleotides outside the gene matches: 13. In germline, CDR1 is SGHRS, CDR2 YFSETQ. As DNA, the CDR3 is TGCGCCAGCAGCCCCACCAGGGGACAGCGGCTCTACGAGCAGTACTTC. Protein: CASSPTRGQRLYEQYF.

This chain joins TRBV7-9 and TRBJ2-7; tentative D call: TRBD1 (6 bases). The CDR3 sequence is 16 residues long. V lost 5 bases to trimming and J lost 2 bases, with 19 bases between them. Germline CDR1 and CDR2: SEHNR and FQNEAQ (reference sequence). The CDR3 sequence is CASSPPIGQGTYEQYF. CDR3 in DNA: TGTGCCAGCAGCCCCCCTATTGGGCAGGGGACCTACGAGCAGTACTTC.

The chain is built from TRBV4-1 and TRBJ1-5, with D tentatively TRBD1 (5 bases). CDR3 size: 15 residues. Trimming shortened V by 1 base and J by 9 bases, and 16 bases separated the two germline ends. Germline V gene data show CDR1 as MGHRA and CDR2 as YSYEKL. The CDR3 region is CASSQGDGGVGPQHF. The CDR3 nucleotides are TGCGCCAGCAGCCAAGGGGACGGGGGTGTCGGGCCCCAGCATTTT.

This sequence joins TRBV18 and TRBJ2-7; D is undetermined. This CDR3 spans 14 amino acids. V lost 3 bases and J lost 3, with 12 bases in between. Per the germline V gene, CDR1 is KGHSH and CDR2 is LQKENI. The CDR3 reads CASSPREKFYEQYF. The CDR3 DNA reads TGTGCCAGCTCACCGCGAGAGAAGTTCTACGAGCAGTACTTC.

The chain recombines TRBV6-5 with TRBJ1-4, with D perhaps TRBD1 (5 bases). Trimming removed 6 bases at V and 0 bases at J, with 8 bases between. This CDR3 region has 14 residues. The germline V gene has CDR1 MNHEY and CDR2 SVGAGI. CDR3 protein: CASSRQSTNEKLFF. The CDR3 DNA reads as TGTGCCAGCAGCCGACAGTCAACTAATGAAAAACTGTTTTTT.

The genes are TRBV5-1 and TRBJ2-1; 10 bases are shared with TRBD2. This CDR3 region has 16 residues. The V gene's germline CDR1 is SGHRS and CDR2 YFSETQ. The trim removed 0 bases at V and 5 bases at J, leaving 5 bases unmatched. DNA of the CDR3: TGCGCCAGCAGCTTGGCCCTAGCGGGGGCCCACAATGAGCAGTTCTTC. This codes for CASSLALAGAHNEQFF.

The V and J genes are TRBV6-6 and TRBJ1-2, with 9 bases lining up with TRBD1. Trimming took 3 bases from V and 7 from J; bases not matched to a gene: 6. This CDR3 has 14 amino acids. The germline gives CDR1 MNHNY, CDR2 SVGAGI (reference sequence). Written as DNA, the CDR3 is TGTGCCAGCAGTTATTCAACAGGGGGCGGTGGCTACACCTTC. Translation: CASSYSTGGGGYTF.

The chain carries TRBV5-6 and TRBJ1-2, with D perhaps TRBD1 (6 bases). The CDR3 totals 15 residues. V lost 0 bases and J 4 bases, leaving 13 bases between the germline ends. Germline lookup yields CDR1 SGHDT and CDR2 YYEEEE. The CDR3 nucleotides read TGTGCCAGCAGCTTGGAAGGGGGATGGGGCTATGGCTACACCTTC. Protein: CASSLEGGWGYGYTF.

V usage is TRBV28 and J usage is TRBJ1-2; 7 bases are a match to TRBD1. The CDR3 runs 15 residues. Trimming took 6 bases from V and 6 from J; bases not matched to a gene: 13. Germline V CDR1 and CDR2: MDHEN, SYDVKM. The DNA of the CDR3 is TGTGCCAGCAGGCGACAATACAGGGGATTCAATGGCTACACCTTC. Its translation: CASRRQYRGFNGYTF.

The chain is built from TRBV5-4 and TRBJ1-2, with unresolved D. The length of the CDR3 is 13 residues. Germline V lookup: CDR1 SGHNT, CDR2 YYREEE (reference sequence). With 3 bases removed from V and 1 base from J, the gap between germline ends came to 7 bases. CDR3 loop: CASSSRNNYGYTF. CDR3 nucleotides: TGTGCCAGCAGCTCGCGTAATAACTATGGCTACACCTTC.

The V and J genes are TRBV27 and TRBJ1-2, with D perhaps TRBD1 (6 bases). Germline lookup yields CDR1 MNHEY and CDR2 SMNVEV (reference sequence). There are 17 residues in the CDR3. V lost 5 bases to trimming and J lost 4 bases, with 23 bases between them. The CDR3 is CASSAIRSLGALYGYTF. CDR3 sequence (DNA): TGTGCCAGCAGTGCCATAAGGAGCCTGGGGGCCCTCTATGGCTACACCTTC.

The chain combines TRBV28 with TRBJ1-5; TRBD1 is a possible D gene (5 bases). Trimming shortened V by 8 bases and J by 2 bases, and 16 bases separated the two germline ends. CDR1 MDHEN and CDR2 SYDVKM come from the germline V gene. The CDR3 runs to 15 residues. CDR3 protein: CASLRGDLGNQPQHF. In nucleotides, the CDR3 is TGTGCCAGCTTGCGGGGCGATTTGGGCAATCAGCCCCAGCATTTT.

The CDR3 DNA is TGTGCCAGCAGTGACCAGGGACAGGTCTACGAGCAGTACTTC. This translates into CASSDQGQVYEQYF. The chain carries TRBV6-1 and TRBJ2-7; 8 bases fit TRBD1. The trim removed 3 bases at V and 3 bases at J, leaving 4 bases unmatched. The CDR3 has 14 amino acids. Germline V gene sequence: CDR1 MNHNS, CDR2 SASEGT.

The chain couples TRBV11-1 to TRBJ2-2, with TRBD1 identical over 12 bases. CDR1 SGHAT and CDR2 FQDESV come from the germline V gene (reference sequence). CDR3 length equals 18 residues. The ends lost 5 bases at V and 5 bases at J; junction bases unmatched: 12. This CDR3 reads CASSTRTGQGAVTGELFF. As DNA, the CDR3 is TGTGCCAGCAGCACTAGAACGGGACAGGGGGCCGTTACCGGGGAGCTGTTTTTT.

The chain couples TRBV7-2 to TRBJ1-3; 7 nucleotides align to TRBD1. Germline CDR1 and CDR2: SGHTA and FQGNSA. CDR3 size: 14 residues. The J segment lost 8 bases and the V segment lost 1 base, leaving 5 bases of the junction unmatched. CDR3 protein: CASSLGGGGYTIYF. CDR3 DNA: TGTGCCAGCAGCTTAGGAGGGGGCGGATACACCATATATTTT.

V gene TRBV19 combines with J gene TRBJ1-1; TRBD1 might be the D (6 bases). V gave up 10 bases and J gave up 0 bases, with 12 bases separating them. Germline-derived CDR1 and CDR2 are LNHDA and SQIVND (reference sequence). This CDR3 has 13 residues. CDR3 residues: CATGRGLNTEAFF. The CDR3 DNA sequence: TGTGCCACGGGCAGGGGCTTGAACACTGAAGCTTTCTTT.